This T cell receptor (beta chain) was obtained from a study of Ad26.COV2.S vaccination and SARS-CoV-2 variants. Whole-study findings and limits: Possible underestimation of total T cell responses by the TCR breadth and depth analyses was noted. Those who received the vaccine showed greater spike-specific TCR breadth than those given placebo. In vaccinated individuals, spike-specific CD8+ and CD4+ T cell responses reportedly displayed substantial breadth. Researchers reported similar non-spike TCR breadth in vaccine and placebo recipients.

In germline, CDR1 is SGHNT, CDR2 YENEEA. This CDR3 comprises 14 residues. V was clipped by 5 bases and J by 4 bases, with 11 bases between them. Clones were sequenced by immunoSEQ multiplex PCR, and TCRdb holds only the in-frame ones, with some missing. The sample holds approximately 400,000 clones, about 91% seen once. This clone was counted a single time. The antigen remains undetermined. Sequenced material: peripheral blood, taken after recovery from COVID-19. V and J are TRBV11-3 and TRBJ2-2, with D unclear. This clonotype was sampled from a human donor who had recovered from COVID-19. The CDR3 DNA is TGTGCCAGCAGCCAAGACGCAGGCACCGGGGAGCTGTTTTTT. It encodes CASSQDAGTGELFF.